This entry concerns a single T cell receptor beta chain. Antigen unknown. This sample was taken from a study of CD8+CD57+ T cells in acquired aplastic anemia. Study-wide results and caveats: Fewer than 35 CD8+ CDR3 sequences occurred in both the patients and the controls.

TCR beta VDJ and CDR3 profiling used genomic DNA as template. TCRdb fed the reads into MiXCR, producing one record per CDR3 protein. Here the sample spans 180,000 or so distinct CDR3 sequences, more than 60% being singletons. Germline CDR1 SGHDN, CDR2 FVKESK. V was shortened by 0 bases and J by 5 bases, with 19 bases between the two germline ends. The CDR3 runs to 17 residues. An expansion of CD8+CD57+ cells by flow cytometry had been shown in patients chosen for sequencing. The clonotype comes from a human donor with aplastic anemia. V gene TRBV14 combines with J gene TRBJ1-2; D possibly corresponds to TRBD1 (5 bases). Sequenced: sorted CD4+, CD8+, or CD8+CD57+ T cells (not recorded which) from PBMCs. DNA of the CDR3: TGTGCCAGCAGCCAAGAGGGACGGGCGGACACCATATATGGCTACACCTTC. It translates to CASSQEGRADTIYGYTF.